The 13 T cell receptor beta chains in this list originate from one sample, sequenced in a study of CD8 T cells in ankylosing spondylitis (dated by TCRdb to 2016 to 2017). Library preparation used 5' RACE. These reads were obtained on an Illumina HiSeq 2500. TCRdb cleaned the public reads at Q25 with fastp, built clones with MiXCR and kept in-frame beta chains. All rows with the same CDR3 protein become a single entry with the most common DNA and genes. The sample has 230,000 or so distinct CDR3 sequences on record, 18% of them singletons. The leading ten clones occupy around a third of the sample. The sequenced sample consisted of blood, either unsorted or a sorted T cell fraction (not recorded which). These receptors all stem from a male donor with ankylosing spondylitis or in good health (not recorded which).

This clonotype was detected a few times. The chain combines TRBV7-6 with TRBJ2-7; 7 bases are a match to TRBD1. The CDR3 runs 14 residues. With 5 bases clipped from V and 4 bases from J, the junction kept 8 bases outside the gene matches. Per germline, CDR1 SGHVS and CDR2 FNYEAQ. The CDR3 region is CASSPGQRAYEQYF. CDR3 DNA sequence: TGTGCCAGCAGCCCGGGACAGCGAGCTTACGAGCAGTACTTC.

Comment on this clonotype: The junction shows a germline mismatch at one end, possibly a read error. The chain is built from TRBV12-3 or TRBV12-4 and TRBJ2-7, with TRBD2 matching 13 bases. This CDR3 region has 14 residues. The CDR3 DNA follows: TGTGCCATCAGTCCGCCGGGACTAGCGGGGGAGCAGTACTTC. Translated: CAISPPGLAGEQYF.

The chain employs TRBV29-1 and TRBJ2-5, with D perhaps matching TRBD1 or TRBD2 (6 bases each). The germline V gene encodes CDR1 SQVTM and CDR2 ANQGSEA. V lost 5 bases and J 2 bases, leaving 15 bases between the germline ends. There are 14 residues in the CDR3. The CDR3: CSVSVRRGQETQYF. Here the CDR3 DNA reads TGCAGCGTTTCGGTGAGGAGGGGGCAAGAGACCCAGTACTTC.

The rearrangement links TRBV7-9 to TRBJ1-5, with D unresolved. The CDR3 runs 14 residues. The germline V and J ends were trimmed by 1 base and 5 bases, with 9 bases remaining between them. Germline V CDR1 and CDR2: SEHNR, FQNEAQ (reference sequence). The CDR3 DNA reads as TGTGCCAGCAGCTTAGGGGCGGATTATCAGCCCCAGCATTTT. This encodes CASSLGADYQPQHF.

This clonotype has at least ten counts. The V gene is TRBV5-1, the J gene TRBJ2-7; D not certain. The CDR3 loop spans 12 amino acids. The germline V gene has CDR1 SGHRS and CDR2 YFSETQ. The ends were cut back, 0 bases at V and 6 bases at J, with 7 bases in the middle. The CDR3 coding sequence is TGCGCCAGCAGCTTGGAGGGTAGCGAGCAGTACTTC. It yields the protein CASSLEGSEQYF. The full variable domain, in which reference TRBV5-1 and TRBJ2-7 provide the parts outside the CDR3, is KAGVTQTPRYLIKTRGQQVTLSCSPISGHRSVSWYQQTPGQGLQFLFEYFSETQRNKGNFPGRFSGRQFSNSRSEMNVSTLELGDSALYLCASSLEGSEQYFGPGTRLTVT.

There are a few counts of this clonotype. The chain carries TRBV29-1 and TRBJ2-5; possible D gene TRBD1, 6 bases. Trimming left V 4 bases short and J 2 bases short, with 8 bases between. Germline lookup yields CDR1 SQVTM and CDR2 ANQGSEA. The CDR3 has 12 residues. CDR3 sequence (DNA): TGCAGCGTTGTGGACAGACAAGAGACCCAGTACTTC. It is translated as CSVVDRQETQYF.

The chain couples TRBV30 to TRBJ2-2, with a weak D call TRBD1 (5 bases). The CDR3 has 13 residues. Germline V gene sequence: CDR1 GTSNPN, CDR2 SVGIG (reference sequence). V lost 4 bases, J lost 0 bases, and 6 bases lay in between. CDR3 coding DNA: TGTGCCTGGACAGGGCCGAACACCGGGGAGCTGTTTTTT. Protein product: CAWTGPNTGELFF.

As concerns this clonotype: Being one base from a much bigger clone, this may be a read error. This chain links TRBV4-1 with TRBJ1-6, with D hard to call. Germline CDR1 is MGHRA and CDR2 is YSYEKL. The CDR3 is made up of 16 amino acids. Trimming shortened V by 2 bases and J by 12 bases, and 20 bases separated the two germline ends. The DNA for the CDR3 is TGCGCCAGCAGCCAAAACAGTGAGATTTGGGATTTACCCCTCCACTTT. This sequence encodes CASSQNSEIWDLPLHF.

This chain links TRBV18 with TRBJ2-1; D is possibly TRBD2 (5 bases). Germline CDR1 reads KGHSH; CDR2 reads LQKENI. Trimming shortened V by 2 bases and J by 2 bases, and 16 bases separated the two germline ends. The CDR3 has 17 residues. CDR3 nucleotides: TGTGCCAGCTCACCATTGTCTTCGGGGAATCCCTACAATGAGCAGTTCTTC. Amino acid sequence: CASSPLSSGNPYNEQFF.

The V gene is TRBV5-1, the J gene TRBJ2-7; 9 nucleotides line up with TRBD1. V dropped 0 bases and J dropped 2; count of bases not matched to a gene: 6. Germline loops: CDR1 SGHRS, CDR2 YFSETQ. This CDR3 spans 16 amino acids. CDR3 residues: CASSLGVRDRAYEQYF. The CDR3 nucleotides are TGCGCCAGCAGCTTGGGGGTTCGGGACAGGGCCTACGAGCAGTACTTC.

V gene TRBV19 combines with J gene TRBJ1-2; tentatively, D is TRBD1 (5 bases). The V end was cut by 5 bases, the J end by 5 bases, with 12 bases between. The germline CDR1 and CDR2 sequences are LNHDA and SQIVND (reference sequence). CDR3 size: 13 residues. The CDR3 spells CASSPGLTYGYTF. DNA of the CDR3: TGTGCCAGTAGTCCGGGACTGACTTATGGCTACACCTTC.

The table lists this clonotype with a few counts. The genes are TRBV27 and TRBJ1-1; D uncertain. There are 13 residues in the CDR3. The germline gives CDR1 MNHEY, CDR2 SMNVEV (reference sequence). The V end was cut by 7 bases, the J end by 0 bases, with 9 bases between. The CDR3 coding sequence is TGTGCCAGCAAGACGGTTTTGAACACTGAAGCTTTCTTT. Its protein product is CASKTVLNTEAFF.

This clonotype has at least ten counts. This sequence joins TRBV29-1 and TRBJ2-5; 9 positions agree with TRBD1. The CDR3 runs 14 residues. Germline values: CDR1 SQVTM, CDR2 ANQGSEA. V lost 7 bases, J lost 3 bases, and 9 bases stayed unmatched. The CDR3 DNA reads TGCAGCGGTAGCCGGAGGACAGGGGAAGAGACCCAGTACTTC. This encodes CSGSRRTGEETQYF.